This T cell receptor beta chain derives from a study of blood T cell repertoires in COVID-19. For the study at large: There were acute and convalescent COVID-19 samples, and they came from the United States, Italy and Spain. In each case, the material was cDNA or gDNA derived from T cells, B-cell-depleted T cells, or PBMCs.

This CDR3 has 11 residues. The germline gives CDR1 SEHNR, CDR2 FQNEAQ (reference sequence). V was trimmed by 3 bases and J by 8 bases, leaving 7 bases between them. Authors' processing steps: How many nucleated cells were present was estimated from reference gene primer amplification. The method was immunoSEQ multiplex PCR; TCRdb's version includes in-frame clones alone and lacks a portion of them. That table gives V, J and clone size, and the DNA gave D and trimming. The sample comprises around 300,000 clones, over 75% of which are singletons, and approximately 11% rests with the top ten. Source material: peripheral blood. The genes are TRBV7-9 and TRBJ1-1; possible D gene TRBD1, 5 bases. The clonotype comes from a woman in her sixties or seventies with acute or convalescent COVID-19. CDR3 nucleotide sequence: TGTGCCAGCAGCTTGACAGCCGAAGCTTTCTTT. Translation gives CASSLTAEAFF.